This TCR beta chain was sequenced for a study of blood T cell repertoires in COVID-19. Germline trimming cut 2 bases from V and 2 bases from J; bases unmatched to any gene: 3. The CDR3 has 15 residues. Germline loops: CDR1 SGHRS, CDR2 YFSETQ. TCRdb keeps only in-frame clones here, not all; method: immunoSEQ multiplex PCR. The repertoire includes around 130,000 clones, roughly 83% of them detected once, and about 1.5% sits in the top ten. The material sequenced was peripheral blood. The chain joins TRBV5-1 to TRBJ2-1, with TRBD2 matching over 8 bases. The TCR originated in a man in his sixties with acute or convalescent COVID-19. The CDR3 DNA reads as TGCGCCAGCAGCTTAATAGCGGGAACCTACAATGAGCAGTTCTTC. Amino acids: CASSLIAGTYNEQFF.